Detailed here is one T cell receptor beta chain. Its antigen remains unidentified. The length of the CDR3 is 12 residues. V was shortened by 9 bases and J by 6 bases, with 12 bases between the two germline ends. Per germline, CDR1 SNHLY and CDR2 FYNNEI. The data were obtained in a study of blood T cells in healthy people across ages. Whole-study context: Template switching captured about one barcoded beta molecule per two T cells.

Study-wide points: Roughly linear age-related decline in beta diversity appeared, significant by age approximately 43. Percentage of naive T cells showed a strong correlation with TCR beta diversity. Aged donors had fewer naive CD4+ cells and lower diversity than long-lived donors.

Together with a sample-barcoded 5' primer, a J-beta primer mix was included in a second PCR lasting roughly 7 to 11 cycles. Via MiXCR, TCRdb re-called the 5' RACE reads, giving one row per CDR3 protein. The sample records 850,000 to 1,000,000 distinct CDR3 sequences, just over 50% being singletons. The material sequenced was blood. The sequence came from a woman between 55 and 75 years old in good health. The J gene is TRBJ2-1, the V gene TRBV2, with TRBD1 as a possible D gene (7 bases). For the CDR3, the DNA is TGTGCCAGTGGAGGGGACAGCAATGAGCAGTTCTTC. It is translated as CASGGDSNEQFF.